This TCR beta chain was documented in a study of cytomegalovirus exposure and HLA in healthy donors. Primers: 60 Vbeta forward and 13 Jbeta reverse. The method was immunoSEQ multiplex PCR; TCRdb's version includes in-frame clones alone and lacks a portion of them. The sample includes around 200,000 clones, approximately 84% of them seen just once. The sequence was obtained from a woman aged 40 to 55 in good health and CMV-seronegative. Sequencing input: PBMCs.

The CDR3 coding sequence is TGTGCCTGGAGGCCATTCCCTGGCACCTACGAGCAGTACTTC. It is translated as CAWRPFPGTYEQYF. The chain has TRBV30 and TRBJ2-7; D uncertain. With 3 bases removed from V and 2 bases from J, the gap between germline ends came to 14 bases. CDR1 and CDR2 (germline): GTSNPN, SVGIG (reference sequence). The CDR3 totals 14 residues.